Each of the 31 T cell receptor beta chains below was sequenced from the same sample in a study of blood T cell repertoires in COVID-19. The data were produced by immunoSEQ multiplex PCR, yet TCRdb's version contains in-frame clones alone and is incomplete. In the table there are 200,000 or so clones, about 87% of which are singletons. Sequencing was carried out using peripheral blood. The receptors originated from a man between 65 and 85 years old with acute or convalescent COVID-19.

The chain uses TRBV28 and TRBJ2-2; 8 bases are a match to TRBD2. CDR1 is MDHEN and CDR2 is SYDVKM in the germline V gene. This CDR3 contains 16 residues. Unmatched junction bases numbered 6, after V lost 4 bases and J lost 2 bases. CDR3: CASSSRGLANTGELFF. The CDR3 region has the DNA TGTGCCAGCAGTTCCCGAGGACTAGCTAACACCGGGGAGCTGTTTTTT. Using reference TRBV28 and TRBJ2-2 for the parts outside the CDR3, the full variable domain is DVKVTQSSRYLVKRTGEKVFLECVQDMDHENMFWYRQDPGLGLRLIYFSYDVKMKEKGDIPEGYSVSREKKERFSLILESASTNQTSMYLCASSSRGLANTGELFFGEGSRLTVL.

V usage is TRBV7-2 and J usage is TRBJ2-1, with 11 bases lining up with TRBD2. Trimming took 2 bases from V and 6 from J; bases not matched to a gene: 6. The germline V gene encodes CDR1 SGHTA and CDR2 FQGNSA. The CDR3 totals 16 residues. The CDR3 spells CASSLYGTSGLNEQFF. CDR3 DNA sequence: TGTGCCAGCAGCTTATACGGGACTAGCGGCCTCAATGAGCAGTTCTTC. The full variable domain, with the rest looked up from reference TRBV7-2 and TRBJ2-1, is GAGVSQSPSNKVTEKGKDVELRCDPISGHTALYWYRQSLGQGLEFLIYFQGNSAPDKSGLPSDRFSAERTGGSVSTLTIQRTQQEDSAVYLCASSLYGTSGLNEQFFGPGTRLTVL.

The J gene is TRBJ2-7, the V gene TRBV5-1; 7 bases agree with TRBD2. Trimming at V came to 4 bases and at J to 4 bases, leaving 8 bases not matched to a gene. CDR1 is SGHRS, CDR2 YFSETQ, per germline. The length of the CDR3 is 14 residues. CDR3 residues: CASSIEYGRYEQYF. CDR3 sequence (DNA): TGCGCCAGCAGCATCGAGTACGGGAGGTACGAGCAGTACTTC.

The gene calls are TRBV3-1 (or the pseudogene TRBV3-2) and TRBJ1-2; the D is unclear. The CDR3 consists of 13 residues. Trimming took 1 base from V and 6 from J, leaving 9 bases between them. Germline lookup yields CDR1 LGHDT and CDR2 YNNKEL (reference sequence). In DNA form, the CDR3 reads TGTGCCAGCAGCCAAGGAGAATCGAATGGCTACACCTTC. It specifies CASSQGESNGYTF.

The genes are TRBV24-1 and TRBJ1-5, with TRBD1 matching 7 bases. The ends lost 7 bases at V and 0 bases at J; junction bases unmatched: 5. CDR3 length: 15 residues. Germline V gene sequence: CDR1 KGHDR, CDR2 SFDVKD. In nucleotides, the CDR3 is TGTGCCACCAGCCCCAGGGGGTTTAGCAATCAGCCCCAGCATTTT. This translates into CATSPRGFSNQPQHF.

The V and J genes are TRBV25-1 and TRBJ1-1; TRBD1 might be the D (5 bases). CDR1 is MGHDK and CDR2 is SYGVNS in the germline V gene. V was pared by 1 base and J by 4 bases, with 13 bases between. This CDR3 comprises 15 residues. CDR3 amino acids: CASSESPGFGTEAFF. CDR3 sequence (DNA): TGTGCCAGCAGTGAATCCCCAGGGTTTGGCACTGAAGCTTTCTTT.

CDR3 coding DNA: TGTGCCAGCTCACCAGGAGCGGGAGGGGCAGATACGCAGTATTTT. It translates to CASSPGAGGADTQYF. The J gene is TRBJ2-3, the V gene TRBV18; TRBD2 aligns across 10 bases. Trimming cost V 2 bases and J 4 bases; bases outside gene matches: 3. The CDR3 loop spans 15 amino acids. Germline V CDR1 and CDR2: KGHSH, LQKENI.

The genes are TRBV7-2 and TRBJ2-7; D is unresolved. Germline-derived CDR1 and CDR2 are SGHTA and FQGNSA. V lost 5 bases and J 3 bases, leaving 5 bases between the germline ends. This CDR3 has 11 amino acids. The CDR3 reads CASSQIYEQYF. CDR3 DNA sequence: TGTGCCAGCAGCCAGATCTACGAGCAGTACTTC.

The J gene is TRBJ2-1, the V gene TRBV28; TRBD1 matches 7 bases. The V segment lost 6 bases and the J segment 7 bases; nucleotides outside the gene matches: 6. CDR3 size: 13 residues. CDR1 and CDR2 (germline): MDHEN, SYDVKM. Here the CDR3 reads CASSRQGANEQFF. The DNA for the CDR3 is TGTGCCAGCAGCCGACAGGGAGCGAATGAGCAGTTCTTC.

The chain uses TRBV6-5 and TRBJ2-2, with 9 nucleotides matching TRBD2. CDR1 and CDR2 (germline): MNHEY, SVGAGI. V lost 2 bases, J lost 5 bases, and 6 bases stayed unmatched. There are 16 residues in the CDR3. The CDR3 loop reads CASSYQLAGVTGELFF. DNA of the CDR3: TGTGCCAGCAGTTACCAGTTAGCGGGAGTGACCGGGGAGCTGTTTTTT.

The gene calls are TRBV6-1 and TRBJ2-7, with D perhaps matching TRBD1 (5 bases). Trimming pared 1 base from V and 3 bases from J, leaving 13 bases between. This CDR3 region has 15 residues. Germline assignment: CDR1 MNHNS and CDR2 SASEGT. The CDR3, as DNA: TGTGCCAGCAGTGAAGTTAGGGGCGGAGTCTACGAGCAGTACTTC. Translation gives CASSEVRGGVYEQYF.

The V gene is TRBV5-6, the J gene TRBJ2-5, with TRBD1 matching over 8 bases. After removal of 4 bases from V and 5 bases from J, the junction contained 4 bases not matched to a gene. Germline CDR1 reads SGHDT; CDR2 reads YYEEEE. The CDR3 loop spans 13 amino acids. CDR3 bases: TGTGCCAGCAGCCAGGGGGCGGAGGAGACCCAGTACTTC. Its protein is CASSQGAEETQYF.

In this sample, this clone turned up a few times. This sequence joins TRBV11-2 and TRBJ2-7; 10 bases are a match to TRBD2. There are 15 residues in the CDR3. CDR1 and CDR2 from the germline V gene are SGHAT and FQNNGV. The junction had 5 bases not matched to a gene; V was cut back by 2 bases and J by 4 bases. The CDR3 DNA reads TGTGCCAGCAGCTTACTCCTAGCGGGAGAGTACGAGCAGTACTTC. The encoded protein is CASSLLLAGEYEQYF.

This chain uses TRBV5-5 with TRBJ1-5; 8 nucleotides line up with TRBD1. V lost 4 bases and J lost 6; bases outside the gene matches: 9. Germline CDR1 reads SGHKS; CDR2 reads YYEKEE (reference sequence). This CDR3 region has 15 residues. CDR3 residues: CASSDQGAGSQPQHF. In DNA, the CDR3 is TGTGCCAGCAGCGATCAGGGGGCAGGCTCTCAGCCCCAGCATTTT.

The chain has TRBV19 and TRBJ2-7; 9 bases align to TRBD2. The J segment lost 0 bases and the V segment lost 1 base, leaving 1 base of the junction unmatched. The CDR3 has 15 amino acids. Germline V gene sequence: CDR1 LNHDA, CDR2 SQIVND (reference sequence). The CDR3 is CASSIAAGGSYEQYF. In nucleotides, the CDR3 is TGTGCCAGTAGTATAGCAGCGGGGGGCTCCTACGAGCAGTACTTC.

This chain uses TRBV19 with TRBJ2-7; TRBD1 is a possible D gene (6 bases). Trimming shortened V by 4 bases and J by 2 bases, and 9 bases separated the two germline ends. There are 13 residues in the CDR3. CDR1 LNHDA and CDR2 SQIVND come from the germline V gene (reference sequence). CDR3: CASSNRVAYEQYF. CDR3 DNA sequence: TGTGCCAGTAGTAACAGGGTAGCCTACGAGCAGTACTTC.

V usage is TRBV18 and J usage is TRBJ2-5; D is possibly TRBD1 (5 bases). Germline CDR1 is KGHSH and CDR2 is LQKENI. The CDR3 is 13 residues long. The ends were cut back, 2 bases at V and 7 bases at J, with 11 bases in the middle. The CDR3 sequence: CASSPDSVATQYF. As DNA, the CDR3 is TGTGCCAGCTCACCAGACAGTGTTGCGACCCAGTACTTC.

The V gene is TRBV6-6, the J gene TRBJ1-5; D is possibly TRBD1 (6 bases). The V end lost 9 bases, the J end lost 6 bases, and 21 bases lay between the germline ends. The CDR3 spans 15 residues. CDR1 is MNHNY and CDR2 is SVGAGI in the germline V gene (reference sequence). CDR3 coding DNA: TGTGCCAGTCGTCGGGAGGGGGTGGTTGGTCAGCCCCAGCATTTT. Amino acid sequence: CASRREGVVGQPQHF.

The genes are TRBV18 and TRBJ2-2; 7 bases are shared with TRBD1. CDR3 length: 17 residues. Germline CDR1 is KGHSH and CDR2 is LQKENI. The ends lost 3 bases at V and 2 bases at J; junction bases unmatched: 9. The CDR3 coding sequence is TGTGCCAGCTCACCCGTAACAGGGGTCAGCAACACCGGGGAGCTGTTTTTT. Translation: CASSPVTGVSNTGELFF.

The rearrangement uses TRBV5-5 and TRBJ1-6; TRBD1 matches at 7 bases. Germline CDR1 and CDR2: SGHKS and YYEKEE (reference sequence). V dropped 1 base and J dropped 7; count of bases not matched to a gene: 5. CDR3 size: 15 residues. For the CDR3, the DNA is TGTGCCAGCAGCTTGACAGGGGTAATGAATTCACCCCTCCACTTT. It yields the protein CASSLTGVMNSPLHF.

This clone appeared a few times. CDR3 protein: CATSGGGGTEAFF. The CDR3 nucleotides are TGTGCCACCAGTGGAGGAGGAGGGACTGAAGCTTTCTTT. The V gene is TRBV24-1, the J gene TRBJ1-1, with D uncertain. V gave up 5 bases and J gave up 5 bases, with 11 bases separating them. There are 13 residues in the CDR3. CDR1 KGHDR and CDR2 SFDVKD come from the germline V gene.

The genes are TRBV6-5 and TRBJ1-1, with D possibly matching TRBD1 (5 bases). This CDR3 has 13 amino acids. Per the germline V gene, CDR1 is MNHEY and CDR2 is SVGAGI. The V and J ends lost 5 bases and 4 bases respectively, with 11 bases between them. In DNA, the CDR3 is TGTGCCAGCAGTCCCAGGGTGGGCACTGAAGCTTTCTTT. This codes for CASSPRVGTEAFF.

V gene TRBV6-2 or TRBV6-3 combines with J gene TRBJ1-2, with D perhaps matching TRBD1 (6 bases). The length of the CDR3 is 14 residues. Trimming left V 3 bases short and J 2 bases short, with 10 bases between. Per germline, CDR1 MNHEY and CDR2 SVGEGT. The CDR3 DNA reads as TGTGCCAGCAGTTATCACCAGGGGAACTATGGCTACACCTTC. As protein: CASSYHQGNYGYTF.

V is TRBV2 and J is TRBJ1-5, with 8 bases lining up with TRBD1. This CDR3 comprises 17 residues. With 2 bases clipped from V and 5 bases from J, the junction kept 11 bases outside the gene matches. Germline lookup yields CDR1 SNHLY and CDR2 FYNNEI. The CDR3 here is CASSEINKQGEDQPQHF. CDR3 DNA: TGTGCCAGCAGTGAAATTAATAAACAGGGGGAGGATCAGCCCCAGCATTTT. Combining the CDR3 with reference TRBV2 and TRBJ1-5 gives the whole variable domain EPEVTQTPSHQVTQMGQEVILRCVPISNHLYFYWYRQILGQKVEFLVSFYNNEISEKSEIFDDQFSVERPDGSNFTLKIRSTKLEDSAMYFCASSEINKQGEDQPQHFGDGTRLSIL.

V and J are TRBV5-4 and TRBJ1-2; 9 positions match TRBD1. The CDR3 runs to 14 residues. Germline loops: CDR1 SGHNT, CDR2 YYREEE (reference sequence). V gave up 2 bases and J gave up 8 bases; unmatched junction bases: 7. Written as DNA, the CDR3 is TGTGCCAGCAGCTTCCCGGGACAGGGTGGCGGCTACACCTTC. Translated: CASSFPGQGGGYTF. The full variable domain, with the rest looked up from reference TRBV5-4 and TRBJ1-2, is ETGVTQSPTHLIKTRGQQVTLRCSSQSGHNTVSWYQQALGQGPQFIFQYYREEENGRGNFPPRFSGLQFPNYSSELNVNALELDDSALYLCASSFPGQGGGYTFGSGTRLTVV.

This sequence joins TRBV5-1 and TRBJ2-3, with 7 bases matching TRBD2. This CDR3 comprises 15 residues. V dropped 3 bases and J dropped 0; count of bases not matched to a gene: 4. CDR1 is SGHRS and CDR2 is YFSETQ in the germline V gene. The CDR3 loop reads CASSSAGYSTDTQYF. CDR3 DNA sequence: TGCGCCAGCAGCTCAGCGGGATATAGCACAGATACGCAGTATTTT.

This chain connects TRBV2 to TRBJ1-2; unclear D gene. The CDR3 sequence is 12 residues long. Germline V lookup: CDR1 SNHLY, CDR2 FYNNEI. The V and J ends lost 6 bases and 4 bases respectively, with 9 bases between them. This chain's CDR3 is CASSLQAYGYTF. The CDR3 coding sequence is TGTGCCAGCAGCTTGCAGGCCTATGGCTACACCTTC.

The V call is TRBV7-3, the J call TRBJ2-3, with D perhaps TRBD2 (6 bases). The CDR3 contains 14 residues. Germline V gene lookup returns CDR1 SGHTA and CDR2 FQGTGA. Trimming took 5 bases from V and 1 from J, leaving 10 bases between them. The CDR3 here is CASSRGLGTDTQYF. The CDR3 region has the DNA TGTGCCAGCAGCAGGGGACTGGGCACAGATACGCAGTATTTT.

The V gene is TRBV18, the J gene TRBJ2-2; 7 nucleotides match TRBD1. Germline CDR1 KGHSH, CDR2 LQKENI. J was trimmed by 1 base and V by 6 bases; bases with no gene match: 2. CDR3 length: 14 residues. The DNA for the CDR3 is TGTGCCAGCTCGACAGGGATGAACACCGGGGAGCTGTTTTTT. This encodes CASSTGMNTGELFF.

This chain connects TRBV6-2 or TRBV6-3 to TRBJ2-7; 7 positions match TRBD2. CDR3 length: 15 amino acids. The J segment lost 5 bases and the V segment lost 2 bases, leaving 9 bases of the junction unmatched. CDR1 is MNHEY, CDR2 SVGEGT, per germline. CDR3 sequence: CASSYGLVRLDEQYF. As DNA, the CDR3 is TGTGCCAGCAGTTACGGACTAGTCAGGCTCGACGAGCAGTACTTC.

The V call is TRBV6-1, the J call TRBJ1-4; the D gene is possibly TRBD1 (5 bases). The CDR3 has 14 amino acids. With 2 bases removed from V and 8 bases from J, the gap between germline ends came to 12 bases. Germline values: CDR1 MNHNS, CDR2 SASEGT. This chain's CDR3 is CASSENPGSEKLFF. For the CDR3, the DNA is TGTGCCAGCAGTGAAAATCCAGGGTCGGAAAAACTGTTTTTT.